This is a list of T cell receptor beta chains from one sample in a study of tumor-infiltrating lymphocytes in primary liver carcinoma. TCRdb independently ran MiXCR on the multiplex PCR reads; one entry per CDR3 protein. The table shows under 150,000 distinct CDR3 sequences, with around two thirds occurring only once. Input material: tumor-adjacent normal liver tissue. All receptors come from a woman aged 60-75 years with primary liver carcinoma and hepatitis B virus infection. The CDR3 runs from the conserved cysteine through the conserved F or W. D genes are given only for firm matches. Clone size is shown for a subset of rows, as once, few, many or a class of expanded clone.

J gene | D gene | clone size | V gene | CDR3 length | CDR3 protein | CDR3 DNA
TRBJ2-5 | TRBD1 | . | TRBV11-3 | 15 | CASNEGQGLQETRYF | TGTGCCAGCAACGAAGGACAGGGTCTTCAAGAGACCCGGTACTTC
TRBJ1-3 | . | few | TRBV20-1 | 15 | CSARADGLSGDTIYF | TGCAGTGCTAGAGCCGACGGTCTCTCTGGAGACACCATATATTTT
TRBJ1-4 | . | . | TRBV5-6 | 15 | CASSHVGARHEKLFF | TGTGCCAGCAGTCACGTGGGGGCGCGCCATGAAAAACTGTTTTTT
TRBJ1-1 | . | many | TRBV7-9 | 15 | CASSAGQRLNTEAFF | TGTGCCAGCAGCGCAGGACAGAGACTGAACACTGAAGCTTTCTTT
TRBJ1-1 | . | many | TRBV29-1 | 15 | CSGHGGAGLNTEAFF | TGCAGCGGGCACGGGGGGGCCGGGCTGAACACTGAAGCTTTCTTT
TRBJ2-7 | TRBD1 | . | TRBV6-5 | 14 | CAGSSGQVRGEQYF | TGTGCCGGCAGCTCCGGACAGGTTAGGGGCGAGCAGTATTTC
TRBJ1-2 | . | . | TRBV18 | 13 | CASSEGRGYGYTF | TGTGCCAGCTCAGAAGGAAGGGGCTATGGCTACACCTTC
TRBJ1-2 | . | . | TRBV29-1 | 14 | CSVEDPRDWLGYTF | TGCAGCGTTGAGGATCCCCGGGACTGGCTTGGCTACACCTTC
TRBJ2-3 | . | many | TRBV4-2 | 13 | CASSQTETDTQYF | TGTGCCAGCAGCCAAACTGAGACAGATACGCAGTATTTT
TRBJ1-1 | . | . | TRBV29-1 | 11 | CSADSDIEALF | TGCAGCGCTGATTCGGACATTGAAGCTTTATTT
TRBJ1-2 | . | many | TRBV28 | 14 | CASSAPWGERGYTF | TGTGCCAGCAGTGCCCCTTGGGGGGAACGTGGCTACACCTTC
TRBJ1-1 | . | . | TRBV4-2 | 17 | CASSRIGSEIMNTEAYF | TGTGCCAGCAGCCGGATAGGGTCGGAGATCATGAACACTGAAGCTTACTTT
TRBJ2-5 | . | . | TRBV7-3 | 14 | CASSPNGSTKTQCF | TGTGCCAGCAGCCCTAACGGGAGTACAAAGACCCAGTGCTTC
TRBJ1-5 | . | . | TRBV29-1 | 13 | CIVGLEYNEPQHF | TGCATCGTTGGTCTGGAGTACAATGAGCCCCAGCATTTT
TRBJ2-3 | . | . | TRBV11-2 | 14 | CASRLGRGPDTQYF | TGTGCCAGCAGGCTGGGCAGGGGACCAGATACGCAGTATTTT
TRBJ2-1 | . | . | TRBV28 | 11 | CASSLIDEQFF | TGTGCCAGCAGTTTAATTGATGAGCAGTTCTTC
TRBJ2-1 | . | many | TRBV5-4 | 14 | CASSLVGGDNEQFF | TGTGCCAGCAGCTTGGTAGGCGGGGACAATGAGCAGTTCTTC
TRBJ2-5 | TRBD2 | many | TRBV6-1 | 15 | CASSVLAGGQETQYF | TGTGCCAGCAGTGTACTAGCGGGAGGGCAGGAGACCCAGTACTTC
TRBJ2-1 | TRBD2 | . | TRBV6-5 | 16 | CASSLPGLTVHNEQFF | TGTGCGAGCAGTCTGCCGGGACTAACGGTCCACAATGAGCAGTTCTTC
TRBJ2-1 | . | . | TRBV11-2 | 17 | CACSLDQQGIVYKAQFF | TGTGCCTGCAGCTTAGATCAACAGGGTATAGTCTACAAAGCGCAGTTCTTC
TRBJ2-2 | . | few | TRBV7-9 | 16 | CASSLFTSSGTGELFF | TGTGCCAGCAGCTTATTCACTTCATCAGGCACCGGGGAGCTGTTTTTT
TRBJ2-2 | . | . | TRBV11-3 | 15 | CASRLGGMDTGELFF | TGTGCCAGCAGATTGGGCGGGATGGATACCGGGGAGCTGTTTTTT
TRBJ1-1 | . | . | TRBV6-5 | 16 | CASSPSWRGGGTEPFF | TGTGCCAGCAGTCCATCCTGGAGGGGTGGGGGCACTGAACCTTTCTTT
TRBJ1-2 | . | . | TRBV6-5 | 13 | CASSQGQSPGYTF | TGTGCCAGCAGCCAAGGACAGAGTCCGGGCTACACCTTC
TRBJ2-5 | . | . | TRBV29-1 | 15 | CSVGCGGQGLETQYF | TGCAGCGTTGGTTGTGGGGGGCAGGGTCTAGAGACCCAGTACTTC
TRBJ2-6 | . | . | TRBV6-1 | 17 | CASSRGSLSPGANVPTF | TGTGCCAGCAGCCGGGGCTCTCTCTCCCCTGGGGCCAACGTCCCGACTTTC
TRBJ2-1 | . | . | TRBV5-5 | 17 | CASSLAQFFGSRGEQFF | TGTGCCAGCAGCTTGGCCCAGTTTTTCGGGAGTAGGGGTGAGCAATTCTTC
TRBJ1-2 | TRBD1 | . | TRBV29-1 | 14 | CGVEERTGNYGYTF | TGCGGCGTTGAAGAACGGACAGGGAACTATGGCTACACTTTC
TRBJ2-2 | TRBD2 | once | TRBV6-4 | 16 | CASGRLAGGDTGELFF | TGTGCCAGCGGTCGCCTAGCGGGAGGAGACACCGGGGAGCTGTTTTTT
TRBJ2-2 | . | . | TRBV30 | 14 | CAWSGTAVAGEQFF | TGTGCCTGGAGTGGAACAGCGGTGGCCGGGGAGCAGTTTTTT
TRBJ1-1 | . | . | TRBV7-8 | 14 | CASSLGGGTHSIFF | TGTGCCAGCAGCTTAGGGGGAGGGACTCACTCCATTTTCTTT
TRBJ2-5 | . | many | TRBV7-9 | 15 | CASSLEPTTGETQYF | TGTGCCAGCAGCTTAGAGCCAACTACGGGAGAGACCCAGTACTTC
TRBJ2-7 | TRBD2 | . | TRBV11-2 | 20 | CACSSREGRTSRLSSYEQYF | TGTGCCTGCAGCTCGAGGGAGGGGAGGACTAGCAGGCTCAGCTCCTACGAGCAGTACTTC
TRBJ2-3 | . | . | TRBV11-1 | 14 | CANTLRQRTGESHF | TGTGCCAACACCTTAAGGCAACGTACGGGAGAGTCTCACTTT
TRBJ2-2 | . | . | TRBV11-2 | 13 | CGSSLDSTGELFF | TGTGGCAGCAGCTTAGATAGTACTGGGGAACTGTTTTTT
TRBJ2-7 | TRBD2 | . | TRBV28 | 15 | CAISKTSGRPYEQCF | TGTGCCATCAGCAAAACTAGCGGGAGACCTTACGAGCAGTGCTTC
TRBJ2-3 | . | few | TRBV11-2 | 13 | CVSNFGRTDTQYF | TGTGTCAGCAACTTTGGGAGGACAGATACGCAGTATTTT
TRBJ2-1 | . | . | TRBV4-2 | 15 | CASSRAGLAYNEQFF | TGTGCCAGCAGCCGAGCCGGACTCGCCTACAATGAGCAGTTCTTC
TRBJ1-3 | . | . | TRBV25-1 | 15 | CASSRWEGTGNTIYF | TGTGCTAGCAGCCGTTGGGAAGGAACTGGAAACACCATATATTTT
TRBJ1-6 | . | . | TRBV6-5 | 12 | CASSYGASSLHF | TGTGCCAGCAGTTATGGGGCCTCATCCCTCCACTTT
TRBJ2-5 | TRBD2 | . | TRBV4-1 | 18 | CASSPAGLAGSPSDTQYF | TGCGCCAGCAGTCCCGCGGGACTAGCGGGTTCCCCAAGCGATACCCAGTACTTC
TRBJ2-1 | TRBD2 | . | TRBV6-5 | 17 | CVSSYAAGGTSYDEQFF | TGTGTCAGTAGTTACGCGGCGGGAGGTACCTCCTACGATGAGCAGTTCTTC
TRBJ1-1 | . | . | TRBV24-1 | 14 | CATSGMGSATEAFF | TGTGCCACCAGTGGTATGGGTTCGGCCACTGAAGCTTTCTTT
TRBJ2-2 | TRBD1 | few | TRBV24-1 | 16 | CATSGTGTGWSGELFF | TGTGCCACCAGTGGTACCGGGACAGGGTGGTCCGGGGAGCTGTTTTTT
TRBJ2-2 | . | . | TRBV4-1 | 16 | CASSQDQYSLTAELFF | TGCGCCAGTAGCCAAGATCAGTACAGTCTAACCGCGGAACTGTTTTTT
TRBJ2-6 | . | many | TRBV6-1 | 15 | CASSVQTSGANVLTF | TGTGCCAGCAGCGTTCAAACCTCTGGGGCCAACGTCCTGACTTTC
TRBJ2-5 | . | . | TRBV20-1 | 15 | CSAISGGDLSETQYF | TGCAGTGCTATATCCGGGGGCGATTTGTCCGAGACCCAGTACTTC
TRBJ1-2 | TRBD1 | . | TRBV29-1 | 16 | CSVEVVPGQGNYWYTF | TGCAGCGTTGAAGTGGTGCCGGGACAGGGAAACTATTGGTACACCTTC
TRBJ2-3 | . | many | TRBV6-5 | 16 | CASSYSLADPSDTQYF | TGTGCCAGCAGTTACTCGCTAGCAGATCCGTCAGATACGCAGTATTTT